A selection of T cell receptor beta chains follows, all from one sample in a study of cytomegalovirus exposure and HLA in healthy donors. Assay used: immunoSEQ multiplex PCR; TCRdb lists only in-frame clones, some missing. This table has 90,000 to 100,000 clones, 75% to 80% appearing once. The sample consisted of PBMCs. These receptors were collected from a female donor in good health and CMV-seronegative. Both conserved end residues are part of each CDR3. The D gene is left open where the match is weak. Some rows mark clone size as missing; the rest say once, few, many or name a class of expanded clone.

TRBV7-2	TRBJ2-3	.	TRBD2	CASSLTSGPGTQYF	TGTGCCAGCAGTTTAACTAGCGGACCAGGTACGCAGTATTTT
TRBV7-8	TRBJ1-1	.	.	CASSPEVVGAFF	TGTGCCAGCAGCCCTGAGGTGGTGGGTGCTTTCTTT
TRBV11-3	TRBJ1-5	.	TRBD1	CASSLVVELDRGNQPQHF	TGTGCCAGCAGCTTAGTTGTGGAGCTGGACAGGGGGAATCAGCCCCAGCATTTT
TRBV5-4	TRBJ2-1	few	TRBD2	CASSLVVIAGGNNEQFF	TGTGCCAGCAGCTTGGTTGTGATAGCGGGAGGGAACAATGAGCAGTTCTTC
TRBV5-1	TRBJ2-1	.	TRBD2	CASSLAASGKTYNEQFF	TGCGCCAGCAGCTTGGCGGCTAGCGGGAAAACCTACAATGAGCAGTTCTTC
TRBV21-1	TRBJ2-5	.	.	CASSKKDREDQETQYF	TGTGCCAGCAGCAAGAAGGACAGGGAGGACCAAGAGACCCAGTACTTC
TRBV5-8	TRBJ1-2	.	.	CASSLRTGDGYTF	TGTGCCAGCAGCCTGAGGACTGGGGATGGCTACACCTTC
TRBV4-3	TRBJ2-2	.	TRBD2	CASSQVATSATGELFF	TGCGCCAGCAGCCAAGTTGCCACTAGCGCCACCGGGGAGCTGTTTTTT
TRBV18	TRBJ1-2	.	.	CASSPAQGSNYGYTF	TGTGCCAGCTCACCGGCTCAGGGGAGTAACTATGGCTACACCTTC
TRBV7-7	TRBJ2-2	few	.	CASSSKGDTGELFF	TGTGCTAGCAGCTCCAAGGGGGACACCGGGGAGCTGTTTTTT
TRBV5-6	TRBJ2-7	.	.	CASSGDSYEQYF	TGTGCCAGCAGCGGCGACAGCTACGAGCAGTACTTC
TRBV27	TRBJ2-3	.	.	CASSYLGRASGTDTQYF	TGTGCCAGCAGTTACCTCGGAAGGGCTAGCGGCACAGATACGCAGTATTTT
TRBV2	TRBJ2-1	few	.	CASSGGTYNEQFF	TGTGCCAGCAGTGGTGGGACATACAATGAGCAGTTCTTC
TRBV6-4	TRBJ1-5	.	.	CASSDSHNQPQHF	TGTGCCAGCAGTGACAGCCACAATCAGCCCCAGCATTTT